This entry lists 28 T cell receptor beta chains sequenced from one sample in a study of T cells in Graves' hyperthyroidism and ophthalmopathy (dated 2019 in TCRdb). Library creation used multiplex PCR. TCRdb lists the instrument as Illumina HiSeq 2000. TCR beta CDR3 regions were amplified from RNA transcripts. The TCR CDR3 was subjected to a first round of RT-PCR using the HTBI primer set and the Qiagen OneStep RT-PCR kit. TCRdb passed the public sequencing reads through fastp at Q25 and MiXCR, retaining productive beta sequences. One record per CDR3 amino acid sequence lists the most common genes and DNA. The sample table shows over 500,000 distinct CDR3 sequences, and approximately 16% are seen once. The ten largest clones capture about 29% of the sample. The sample taken for sequencing was blood. The source of these receptors is a woman in her twenties or thirties with Graves' ophthalmopathy.

This clonotype was picked up many times. The chain has TRBV20-1 and TRBJ2-5; 7 nucleotides align to TRBD2. Germline V gene sequence: CDR1 DFQATT, CDR2 SNEGSKA (reference sequence). The length of the CDR3 is 13 residues. Trimming took 3 bases from V and 7 from J; bases not matched to a gene: 8. CDR3 sequence reads: CSARERDHRTQYF. CDR3 sequence (DNA): TGCAGTGCTAGGGAGCGGGACCACCGGACCCAGTACTTC.

Worth noting for this clonotype: A much larger clone lies one base from this, so it may be a read error. Likely a read error: the CDR3 ends without its conserved phenylalanine or tryptophan. J is TRBJ2-5 and V is TRBV12-3 or TRBV12-4; the D is unclear. The CDR3 totals 14 residues. The V end lost 1 base, the J end lost 5 bases, and 11 bases lay between the germline ends. The CDR3 region has the DNA TGTGCCAGCAGTTTAGAGCCTCTTGAGGAGACCCAGTACCTC. It codes for CASSLEPLEETQYL.

This clonotype was found many times. The chain couples TRBV5-5 to TRBJ1-1; D is perhaps TRBD1 (6 bases). V lost 9 bases, J lost 0 bases, and 12 bases lay in between. The CDR3 runs 13 residues. Germline V lookup: CDR1 SGHKS, CDR2 YYEKEE (reference sequence). The CDR3 bases are TGTGCCACTAACAGGGCCATGAACACTGAAGCTTTCTTT. This codes for CATNRAMNTEAFF. The whole variable domain, remainder taken from reference TRBV5-5 and TRBJ1-1, is DAGVTQSPTHLIKTRGQQVTLRCSPISGHKSVSWYQQVLGQGPQFIFQYYEKEERGRGNFPDRFSARQFPNYSSELNVNALLLGDSALYLCATNRAMNTEAFFGQGTRLTVV.

Many counts were recorded for this clonotype. The junction and the germline gene differ at one end; a read error may be behind it. The chain employs TRBV2 and TRBJ1-6, with 11 bases that match TRBD1. Germline V lookup: CDR1 SNHLY, CDR2 FYNNEI. This CDR3 is built from 15 residues. As DNA, the CDR3 is TGTGCCGGCAGGACCGGGACAGGGGGTAATTCACCCCTCCACTTT. Its translation is CAGRTGTGGNSPLHF.

The table lists this clonotype with a few counts. The V gene is TRBV20-1, the J gene TRBJ2-4; D remains unclear. V was trimmed by 6 bases and J by 1 base, leaving 16 bases between them. CDR3 length: 15 amino acids. The germline CDR1 and CDR2 sequences are DFQATT and SNEGSKA (reference sequence). CDR3 DNA: TGCAGTGCACTACGGGCAATCGGGGCCAAAAACATTCAGTACTTC. This codes for CSALRAIGAKNIQYF.

This clonotype was observed a handful of times. The chain carries TRBV6-2 or TRBV6-3 and TRBJ1-1, with D perhaps TRBD1 (5 bases). V was shortened by 10 bases and J by 3 bases, with 9 bases between the two germline ends. Germline CDR1 reads MNHEY; CDR2 reads SVGEGT. The CDR3 contains 11 residues. CDR3 nucleotides: TGTGCCACGAAGGGGTACACTGAAGCTTTCTTT. Translating it yields CATKGYTEAFF.

The J gene is TRBJ2-1, the V gene TRBV6-1; the D gene is possibly TRBD2 (6 bases). From germline, CDR1 is MNHNS and CDR2 SASEGT. Trimming cost V 4 bases and J 3 bases, with 16 bases left between them. CDR3 length: 16 residues. Here the CDR3 DNA reads TGTGCCAGCAGTGTTTTAGCCCAGGGAGGCTACAATGAGCAGTTCTTC. Its translation: CASSVLAQGGYNEQFF.

This clonotype was seen more than once but under ten times. This chain connects TRBV7-7 to TRBJ2-1; D is possibly TRBD2 (5 bases). Germline assignment: CDR1 SSHAT and CDR2 FNYEAQ (reference sequence). This CDR3 region has 12 residues. CDR3 sequence reads: CEEGSGDNEQFF. CDR3 DNA sequence: TGTGAAGAGGGTAGTGGTGACAATGAGCAGTTCTTC.

This clonotype was counted between two and nine times. The chain has TRBV12-3 or TRBV12-4 and TRBJ2-7, with TRBD2 identical over 7 bases. The V gene end was trimmed by 6 bases and the J gene end by 0 bases; junction bases not matched to a gene: 8. The CDR3 is made up of 15 amino acids. CDR3 nucleotide sequence: TGTGCCAGCAGGCAAGCGGGGCGAAACTCCTACGAGCAGTACTTC. It codes for CASRQAGRNSYEQYF.

This clonotype was seen more than once but under ten times. V usage is TRBV7-2 and J usage is TRBJ2-3; TRBD1 aligns across 9 bases. CDR1 and CDR2 from the germline V gene are SGHTA and FQGNSA. This CDR3 has 14 residues. Germline trimming cut 6 bases from V and 5 bases from J; bases unmatched to any gene: 6. CDR3 nucleotide sequence: TGTGCCAGCAGGTTACAGGGGGCCGGAGATACGCAGTATTTT. This codes for CASRLQGAGDTQYF.

The sample holds many counts of this clonotype. V and J are TRBV7-6 and TRBJ2-1, with 7 bases fitting TRBD2. CDR1 and CDR2 from the germline V gene are SGHVS and FNYEAQ. CDR3 length: 12 residues. The V gene end was trimmed by 4 bases and the J gene end by 7 bases; junction bases not matched to a gene: 1. CDR3 in amino acids: CASSWGGNEQFF. The DNA of the CDR3 is TGTGCCAGCAGCTGGGGGGGGAATGAGCAGTTCTTC.

This clonotype was recorded many times. This chain connects TRBV28 to TRBJ2-1; 12 positions match TRBD2. The CDR3 covers 16 residues. The V and J ends lost 5 bases and 9 bases, in that order; junction bases with no gene match: 11. Germline CDR1 MDHEN, CDR2 SYDVKM. The CDR3 DNA sequence: TGTGCCAGCAGTACTAGACTAGCGGGAGAGAGAGCTGAGCAGTTCTTC. This encodes CASSTRLAGERAEQFF.

In this sample, this clonotype turned up many times. The rearrangement links TRBV27 to TRBJ2-3, with D perhaps assigned TRBD1 or TRBD2 (5 bases each). Per the germline V gene, CDR1 is MNHEY and CDR2 is SMNVEV (reference sequence). Trimming took 2 bases from V and 2 from J, leaving 11 bases between them. This CDR3 has 15 residues. The CDR3 sequence: CASSLTVGPTDTQYF. The CDR3 region has the DNA TGTGCCAGCAGTTTAACAGTGGGACCCACAGATACGCAGTATTTT.

This clonotype was seen at least ten times. The chain employs TRBV7-8 and TRBJ1-2, with 7 bases aligning to TRBD1. V lost 3 bases, J lost 0 bases, and 16 bases stayed unmatched. The CDR3 is 19 amino acids. Germline CDR1 SGHVS, CDR2 FQNEAQ. The CDR3 protein is CASSFMVERQGHANYGYTF. The CDR3 DNA reads TGTGCCAGCAGCTTTATGGTGGAGAGACAGGGACATGCTAACTATGGCTACACCTTC.

This clonotype was seen at least ten times. The rearrangement joins TRBV10-3 to TRBJ2-7, with 9 bases that match TRBD1. Germline values: CDR1 ENHRY, CDR2 SYGVKD. This CDR3 comprises 14 residues. J gave up 5 bases and V 3 bases, and 5 bases lay outside the gene matches. The DNA of the CDR3 is TGTGCCATCAGTGATGGGACAGGGATGAACGAGCAGTACTTC. As protein: CAISDGTGMNEQYF.

This clonotype was recorded at least ten times. This chain links TRBV6-2 or TRBV6-3 with TRBJ2-1; D gene unclear. V lost 7 bases, J lost 6 bases, and 10 bases lay in between. Germline V gene lookup returns CDR1 MNHEY and CDR2 SVGEGT. This CDR3 spans 12 amino acids. CDR3 residues: CASMDPANEQFF. In DNA, the CDR3 is TGTGCCAGCATGGATCCAGCCAATGAGCAGTTCTTC.

This clonotype was observed at least ten times. The chain couples TRBV6-2 or TRBV6-3 to TRBJ2-7; the match to TRBD2 covers 9 bases. The CDR3 runs 18 residues. The V and J ends lost 2 bases and 5 bases, in that order; junction bases with no gene match: 16. Per the germline V gene, CDR1 is MNHEY and CDR2 is SVGEGT. CDR3 residues: CASSYDLGAGGPPNEQYF. The CDR3 DNA follows: TGTGCCAGCAGTTACGACCTTGGTGCGGGAGGGCCTCCCAACGAGCAGTACTTC.

For this clonotype: This may arise from a read error, as a much more abundant clone is one base away. The rearrangement links TRBV2 to TRBJ1-2; D is uncertain. The V end lost 4 bases, the J end lost 8 bases, and 11 bases lay between the germline ends. This CDR3 is 12 amino acids long. Looked up from germline, CDR1 is SNHLY and CDR2 is FYNNEI. In nucleotides, the CDR3 is TGTGCCAGCAGTGGGTCTAGGAGGGGCTACACCTTC. Its translation: CASSGSRRGYTF.

This clonotype was seen only a few times. V is TRBV20-1 and J is TRBJ1-5, with D uncertain. In germline, CDR1 is DFQATT, CDR2 SNEGSKA (reference sequence). V dropped 1 base and J dropped 4 bases, with 8 bases sitting between them. This CDR3 comprises 13 residues. DNA for the CDR3: TGCAGTGCTAGAGCAGTCCTAAATCAGCCCCAGCATTTT. Its protein is CSARAVLNQPQHF.

Ten or more counts support this clonotype. This chain connects TRBV29-1 to TRBJ2-1; 10 bases line up with TRBD1. Germline V gives CDR1 SQVTM, CDR2 ANQGSEA. The CDR3 is 12 amino acids. J gave up 8 bases and V 6 bases, and 4 bases lay outside the gene matches. The DNA for the CDR3 is TGCAGCGTCGGGACAGGGGTTTATGAGCAGTTCTTC. Translated: CSVGTGVYEQFF.

The chain links TRBV6-1 to TRBJ2-7, with 7 bases lining up with TRBD2. Germline-derived CDR1 and CDR2 are MNHNS and SASEGT. With 6 bases clipped from V and 6 bases from J, the junction kept 8 bases outside the gene matches. This CDR3 has 13 amino acids. The chain's CDR3 is CASSFAGVVEQYF. As DNA, the CDR3 is TGTGCCAGCAGCTTCGCGGGAGTTGTCGAGCAGTACTTC.

This clonotype was found a few times. CDR3 loop: CSVDPRSRETQYF. CDR3 nucleotide sequence: TGCAGCGTTGACCCCAGGAGCCGAGAGACCCAGTACTTC. This chain connects TRBV29-1 to TRBJ2-5; unclear D gene. V was pared by 3 bases and J by 4 bases, with 12 bases between. CDR3 length equals 13 residues. Germline V gives CDR1 SQVTM, CDR2 ANQGSEA.

This clonotype was seen only a few times. The rearrangement joins TRBV6-1 to TRBJ2-2; D unclear. V dropped 10 bases and J dropped 4 bases, with 10 bases sitting between them. This CDR3 has 12 amino acids. Germline CDR1 MNHNS, CDR2 SASEGT. Here the CDR3 reads CATMWGTGELFF. In DNA, the CDR3 is TGTGCCACCATGTGGGGCACCGGGGAGCTGTTTTTT.

This clonotype turned up a few times. The rearrangement joins TRBV5-6 to TRBJ2-7, with 9 bases fitting TRBD2. Germline V CDR1 and CDR2: SGHDT, YYEEEE. V lost 2 bases to trimming and J lost 3 bases; unmatched junction nucleotides: 9. The CDR3 loop spans 16 amino acids. CDR3 bases: TGTGCCAGCAGCTTACTCGCACTAGCGGGTTTCTACGAGCAGTACTTC. Its translation is CASSLLALAGFYEQYF.

This clonotype has a count of ten or more. The chain uses TRBV3-1 and TRBJ2-3; D unresolved. Trimming pared 1 base from V and 0 bases from J, leaving 8 bases between. Germline V gives CDR1 LGHDT, CDR2 YNNKEL (reference sequence). The CDR3 is 15 residues long. The CDR3 reads CASSQGLPSTDTQYF. Written as DNA, the CDR3 is TGTGCCAGCAGCCAAGGGTTGCCGAGCACAGATACGCAGTATTTT.

The chain recombines TRBV9 with TRBJ2-2; D perhaps matches TRBD2 (6 bases). The length of the CDR3 is 16 residues. V gave up 4 bases and J gave up 0 bases, with 13 bases separating them. Germline lookup yields CDR1 SGDLS and CDR2 YYNGEE. The CDR3 reads CASSPSGGTNTGELFF. DNA of the CDR3: TGTGCCAGCAGCCCCAGTGGCGGGACGAACACCGGGGAGCTGTTTTTT.

The chain links TRBV28 to TRBJ2-5; D is possibly TRBD1 or TRBD2 (5 bases each). The CDR3 has 16 residues. Trimming left V 3 bases short and J 1 base short, with 15 bases between. Germline CDR1 MDHEN, CDR2 SYDVKM. The chain's CDR3 is CASSFEPGPAQETQYF. The CDR3 nucleotides read TGTGCCAGCAGTTTTGAACCGGGACCAGCCCAAGAGACCCAGTACTTC.

This clonotype was seen a handful of times. This sequence joins TRBV20-1 and TRBJ2-7; 9 bases fit TRBD2. From germline, CDR1 is DFQATT and CDR2 SNEGSKA (reference sequence). The CDR3 has 13 residues. Trimming removed 6 bases from V and 5 bases from J; junction bases left unmatched: 8. The CDR3 DNA reads as TGCAGTGCCCCCAAAGCGGGAGGTCACGAGCAGTACTTC. It codes for CSAPKAGGHEQYF.